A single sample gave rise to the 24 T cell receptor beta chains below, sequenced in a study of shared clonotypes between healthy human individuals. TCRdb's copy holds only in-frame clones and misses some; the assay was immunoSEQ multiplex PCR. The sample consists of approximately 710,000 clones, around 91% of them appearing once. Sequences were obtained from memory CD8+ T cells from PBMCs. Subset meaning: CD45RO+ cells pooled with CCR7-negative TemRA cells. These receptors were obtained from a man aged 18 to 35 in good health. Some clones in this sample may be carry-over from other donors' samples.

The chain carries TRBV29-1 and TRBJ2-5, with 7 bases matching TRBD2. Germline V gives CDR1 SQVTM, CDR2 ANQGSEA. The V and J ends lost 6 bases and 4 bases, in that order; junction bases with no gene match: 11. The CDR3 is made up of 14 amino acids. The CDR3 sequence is CSVVGGELGETQYF. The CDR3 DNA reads TGCAGCGTCGTGGGGGGGGAGTTAGGAGAGACCCAGTACTTC. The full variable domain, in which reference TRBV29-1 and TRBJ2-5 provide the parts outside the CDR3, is SAVISQKPSRDICQRGTSLTIQCQVDSQVTMMFWYRQQPGQSLTLIATANQGSEATYESGFVIDKFPISRPNLTFSTLTVSNMSPEDSSIYLCSVVGGELGETQYFGPGTRLLVL.

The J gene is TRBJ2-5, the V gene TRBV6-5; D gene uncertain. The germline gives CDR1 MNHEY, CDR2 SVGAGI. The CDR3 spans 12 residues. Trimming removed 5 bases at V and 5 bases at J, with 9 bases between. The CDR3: CASSRKRETQYF. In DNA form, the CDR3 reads TGTGCCAGCAGTCGTAAGAGGGAGACCCAGTACTTC.

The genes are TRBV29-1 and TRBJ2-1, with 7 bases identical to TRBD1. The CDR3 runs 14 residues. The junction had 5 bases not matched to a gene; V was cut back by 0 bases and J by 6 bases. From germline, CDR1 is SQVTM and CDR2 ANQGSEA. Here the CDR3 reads CSVEDRAGGNEQFF. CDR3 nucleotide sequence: TGCAGCGTTGAAGATCGCGCAGGGGGCAATGAGCAGTTCTTC.

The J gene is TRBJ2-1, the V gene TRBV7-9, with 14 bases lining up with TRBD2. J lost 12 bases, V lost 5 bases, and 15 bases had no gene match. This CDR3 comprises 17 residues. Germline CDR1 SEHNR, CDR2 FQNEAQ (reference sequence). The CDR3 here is CASSGRTSGRRTQWQFF. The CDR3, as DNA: TGTGCCAGCAGCGGAAGGACTAGCGGGAGGAGGACTCAATGGCAGTTCTTC.

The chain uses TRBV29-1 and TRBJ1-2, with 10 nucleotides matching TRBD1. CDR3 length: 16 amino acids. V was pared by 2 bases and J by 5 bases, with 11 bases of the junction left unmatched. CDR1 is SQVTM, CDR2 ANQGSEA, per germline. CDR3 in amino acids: CSVEFPPGTGEYGYTF. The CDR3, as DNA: TGCAGCGTTGAATTCCCCCCCGGGACAGGGGAATATGGCTACACCTTC. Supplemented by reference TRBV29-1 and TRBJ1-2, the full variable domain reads SAVISQKPSRDICQRGTSLTIQCQVDSQVTMMFWYRQQPGQSLTLIATANQGSEATYESGFVIDKFPISRPNLTFSTLTVSNMSPEDSSIYLCSVEFPPGTGEYGYTFGSGTRLTVV.

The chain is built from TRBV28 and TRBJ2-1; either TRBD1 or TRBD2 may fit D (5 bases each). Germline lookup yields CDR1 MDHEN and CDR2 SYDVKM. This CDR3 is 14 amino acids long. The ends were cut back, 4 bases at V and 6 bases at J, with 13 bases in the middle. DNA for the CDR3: TGTGCCAGCAGTTCAGGGCCCGGGGTCAATGAGCAGTTCTTC. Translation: CASSSGPGVNEQFF.

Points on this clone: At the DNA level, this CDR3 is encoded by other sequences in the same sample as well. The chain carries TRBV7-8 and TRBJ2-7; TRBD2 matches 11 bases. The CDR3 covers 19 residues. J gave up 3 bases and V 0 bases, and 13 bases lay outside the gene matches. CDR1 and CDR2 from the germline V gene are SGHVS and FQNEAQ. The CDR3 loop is CASSLAVWLAGGLVYEQYF. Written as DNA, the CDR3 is TGTGCCAGCAGCTTAGCGGTGTGGCTAGCGGGGGGTCTCGTCTACGAGCAGTACTTC.

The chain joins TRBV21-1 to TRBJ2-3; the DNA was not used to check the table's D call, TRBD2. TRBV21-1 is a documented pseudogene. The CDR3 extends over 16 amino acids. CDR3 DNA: TGTGCCAGCAGCAAAGGGAACGGGAGGGGCACAGATACGCAGTATTTT. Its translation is CASSKGNGRGTDTQYF.

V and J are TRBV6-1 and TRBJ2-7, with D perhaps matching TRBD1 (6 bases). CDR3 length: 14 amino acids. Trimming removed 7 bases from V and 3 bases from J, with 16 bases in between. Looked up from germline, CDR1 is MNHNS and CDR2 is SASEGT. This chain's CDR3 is CASNPRDTNYEQYF. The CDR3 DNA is TGTGCCAGCAACCCCCGGGACACTAACTACGAGCAGTACTTC.

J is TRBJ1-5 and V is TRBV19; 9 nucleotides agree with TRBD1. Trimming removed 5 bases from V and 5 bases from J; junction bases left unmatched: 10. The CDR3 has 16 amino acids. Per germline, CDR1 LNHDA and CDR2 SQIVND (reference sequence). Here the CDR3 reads CASSYLAGQGYQPQHF. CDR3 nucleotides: TGTGCCAGTAGTTATCTCGCGGGACAGGGCTATCAGCCCCAGCATTTT.

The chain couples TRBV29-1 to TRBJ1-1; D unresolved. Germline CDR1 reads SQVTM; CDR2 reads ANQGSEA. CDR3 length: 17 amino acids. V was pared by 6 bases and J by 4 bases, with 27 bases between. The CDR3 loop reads CSVGSLFLTWGATEAFF. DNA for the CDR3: TGCAGCGTCGGCTCTTTGTTTCTAACCTGGGGAGCCACTGAAGCTTTCTTT.

In nucleotides, the CDR3 is TGTGCCTGGAGTCTGGCGGGAGGCCCCTGGGCCTACGAGCAGTACTTC. Translating gives CAWSLAGGPWAYEQYF. The chain links TRBV30 to TRBJ2-7; TRBD2 agrees at 8 bases. CDR3 length equals 16 residues. With V trimmed by 2 bases and J by 2 bases, 11 bases remained unmatched. CDR1 GTSNPN and CDR2 SVGIG come from the germline V gene (reference sequence).

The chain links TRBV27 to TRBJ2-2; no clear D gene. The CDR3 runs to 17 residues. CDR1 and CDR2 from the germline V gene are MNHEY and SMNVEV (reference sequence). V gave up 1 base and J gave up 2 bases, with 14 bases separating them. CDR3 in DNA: TGTGCCAGCAGTTTATTAGCCGGGTACCATAACACCGGGGAGCTGTTTTTT. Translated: CASSLLAGYHNTGELFF.

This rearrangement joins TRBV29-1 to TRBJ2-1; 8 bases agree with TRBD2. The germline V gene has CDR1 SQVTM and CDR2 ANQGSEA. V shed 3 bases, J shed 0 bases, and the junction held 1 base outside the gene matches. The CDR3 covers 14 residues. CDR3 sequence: CSVDGTSSYNEQFF. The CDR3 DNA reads TGCAGCGTTGACGGGACTAGCTCCTACAATGAGCAGTTCTTC.

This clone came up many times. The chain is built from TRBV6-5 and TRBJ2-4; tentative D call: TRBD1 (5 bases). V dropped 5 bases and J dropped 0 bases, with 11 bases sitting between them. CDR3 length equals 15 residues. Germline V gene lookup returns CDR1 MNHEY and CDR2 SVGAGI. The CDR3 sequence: CASSPTARAKNIQYF. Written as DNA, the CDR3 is TGTGCCAGCAGTCCGACAGCACGAGCCAAAAACATTCAGTACTTC.

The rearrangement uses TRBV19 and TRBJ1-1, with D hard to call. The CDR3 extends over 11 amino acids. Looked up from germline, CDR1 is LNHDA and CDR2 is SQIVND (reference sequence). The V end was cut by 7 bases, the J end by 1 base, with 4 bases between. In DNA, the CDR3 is TGTGCCAGTAAAACGAACACTGAAGCTTTCTTT. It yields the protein CASKTNTEAFF.

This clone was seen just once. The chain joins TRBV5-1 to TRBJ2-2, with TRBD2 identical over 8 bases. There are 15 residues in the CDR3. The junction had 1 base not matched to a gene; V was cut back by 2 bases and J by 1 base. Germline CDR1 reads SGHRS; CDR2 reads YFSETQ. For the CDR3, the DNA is TGCGCCAGCAGCTTACTAGCGGTGAACACCGGGGAGCTGTTTTTT. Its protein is CASSLLAVNTGELFF.

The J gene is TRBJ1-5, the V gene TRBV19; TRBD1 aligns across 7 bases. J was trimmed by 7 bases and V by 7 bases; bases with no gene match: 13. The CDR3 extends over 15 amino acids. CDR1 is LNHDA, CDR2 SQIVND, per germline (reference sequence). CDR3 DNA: TGTGCCAGTACCTGGCTGGCAGGGGGAGAACAGCCCCAGCATTTT. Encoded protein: CASTWLAGGEQPQHF.

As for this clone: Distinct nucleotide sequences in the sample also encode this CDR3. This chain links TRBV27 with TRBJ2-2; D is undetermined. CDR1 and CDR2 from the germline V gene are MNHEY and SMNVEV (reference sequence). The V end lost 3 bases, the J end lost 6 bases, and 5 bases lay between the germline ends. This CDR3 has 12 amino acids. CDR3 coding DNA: TGTGCCAGCAGTTTTGGGGCCGGGGAGCTGTTTTTT. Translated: CASSFGAGELFF.

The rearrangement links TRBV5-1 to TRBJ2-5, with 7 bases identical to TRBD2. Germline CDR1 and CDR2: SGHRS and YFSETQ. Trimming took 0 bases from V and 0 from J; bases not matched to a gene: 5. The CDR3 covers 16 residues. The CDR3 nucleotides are TGCGCCAGCAGCTTGGGATTAGCGGGCCACCAAGAGACCCAGTACTTC. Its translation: CASSLGLAGHQETQYF.

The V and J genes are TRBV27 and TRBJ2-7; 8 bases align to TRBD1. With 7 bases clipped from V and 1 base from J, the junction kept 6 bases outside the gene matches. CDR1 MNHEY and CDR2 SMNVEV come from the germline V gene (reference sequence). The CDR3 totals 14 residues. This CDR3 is CASKRWDRSYEQYF. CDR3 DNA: TGTGCCAGCAAGCGCTGGGACAGGTCCTACGAGCAGTACTTC.

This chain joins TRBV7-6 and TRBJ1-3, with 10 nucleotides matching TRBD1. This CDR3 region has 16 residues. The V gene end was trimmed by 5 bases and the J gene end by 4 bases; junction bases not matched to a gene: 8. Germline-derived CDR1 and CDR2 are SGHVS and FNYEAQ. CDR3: CASSGQGEVAGNTIYF. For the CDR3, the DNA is TGTGCCAGCAGCGGACAGGGGGAAGTCGCCGGAAACACCATATATTTT.

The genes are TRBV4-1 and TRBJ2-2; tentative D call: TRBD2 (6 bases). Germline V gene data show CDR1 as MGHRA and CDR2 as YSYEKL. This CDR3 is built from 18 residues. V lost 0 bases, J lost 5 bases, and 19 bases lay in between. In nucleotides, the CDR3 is TGCGCCAGCAGCCAAGATTGGGGGACCCGACTAGGAACCGGGGAGCTGTTTTTT. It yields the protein CASSQDWGTRLGTGELFF.

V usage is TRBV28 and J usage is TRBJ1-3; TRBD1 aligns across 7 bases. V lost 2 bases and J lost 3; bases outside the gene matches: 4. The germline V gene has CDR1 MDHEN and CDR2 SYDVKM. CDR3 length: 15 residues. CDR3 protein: CASSLRRGLGNTIYF. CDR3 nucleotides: TGTGCCAGCAGTTTACGGAGGGGGCTTGGAAACACCATATATTTT.